Below, 32 T cell receptor beta chains from the same sample are listed, as sequenced in a study of technical replicates of blood from a handful of donors. Libraries were prepared by immunoSEQ multiplex PCR; TCRdb keeps only in-frame clonotypes and omits some of them. The table has tens of thousands of clones, 98% seen once; the top ten hold approximately 0.2%. The sequenced sample consisted of T cells isolated from PBMCs. The origin of the receptors is a human donor in good health.

V gene TRBV18 combines with J gene TRBJ1-1; D might be TRBD1 (6 bases). Trimming shortened V by 6 bases and J by 5 bases, and 19 bases separated the two germline ends. The CDR3 contains 15 residues. Germline V lookup: CDR1 KGHSH, CDR2 LQKENI. CDR3 nucleotide sequence: TGTGCCAGCTCCCGGATACAGGGTCCTTTGACTGAAGCTTTCTTT. Translating it yields CASSRIQGPLTEAFF. Supplemented by reference TRBV18 and TRBJ1-1, the full variable domain reads NAGVMQNPRHLVRRRGQEARLRCSPMKGHSHVYWYRQLPEEGLKFMVYLQKENIIDESGMPKERFSAEFPKEGPSILRIQQVVRGDSAAYFCASSRIQGPLTEAFFGQGTRLTVV.

This clone is a singleton in its sample. J is TRBJ2-5 and V is TRBV5-4; 8 bases map to TRBD1. The germline V gene encodes CDR1 SGHNT and CDR2 YYREEE (reference sequence). V shed 4 bases, J shed 5 bases, and the junction held 10 bases outside the gene matches. The CDR3 has 15 residues. DNA for the CDR3: TGTGCCAGCAGCCCCGGGACAGGATACAAGGAGACCCAGTACTTC. This sequence encodes CASSPGTGYKETQYF.

This clone was counted a single time. The chain combines TRBV28 with TRBJ2-7; 10 nucleotides match TRBD2. V lost 4 bases and J lost 3; bases outside the gene matches: 3. Germline lookup yields CDR1 MDHEN and CDR2 SYDVKM. The CDR3 runs to 14 residues. The CDR3 DNA follows: TGTGCCAGCAGTTCCTCTAGCGGGAGCTACGAGCAGTACTTC. It translates to CASSSSSGSYEQYF.

This chain connects TRBV25-1 to TRBJ2-7, with D hard to call. This CDR3 is 13 amino acids long. Germline CDR1 MGHDK, CDR2 SYGVNS. The ends were cut back, 5 bases at V and 2 bases at J, with 10 bases in the middle. The CDR3 here is CASSSYRAYEQYF. Written as DNA, the CDR3 is TGTGCCAGCAGTTCCTACCGAGCCTACGAGCAGTACTTC.

V and J are TRBV9 and TRBJ1-2, with unresolved D. V was clipped by 0 bases and J by 4 bases, with 7 bases between them. CDR1 is SGDLS, CDR2 YYNGEE, per germline. The CDR3 covers 13 residues. CDR3 DNA: TGTGCCAGCAGCGTAGATGGACTCTATGGCTACACCTTC. Its protein is CASSVDGLYGYTF.

The chain has TRBV12-1 and TRBJ2-7; no DNA check was done on the table's D call, TRBD1. TRBV12-1 is assigned pseudogene status. This CDR3 contains 18 residues. CDR3 loop: CASSPAWAQDRDPYEQYF. In DNA form, the CDR3 reads TGTGCCAGCAGCCCTGCGTGGGCGCAAGACAGGGATCCCTACGAGCAGTACTTC.

This clone was found once. This sequence joins TRBV29-1 and TRBJ2-3; no clear D gene. Deletions cut 6 bases from V and 4 bases from J, with 11 bases between. The CDR3 has 12 amino acids. Germline CDR1 reads SQVTM; CDR2 reads ANQGSEA. The DNA for the CDR3 is TGCAGCGTCGGCCCTCAGGCAGATACGCAGTATTTT. Translation gives CSVGPQADTQYF.

The chain carries TRBV6-4 and TRBJ2-3, with 10 bases lining up with TRBD2. V was pared by 7 bases and J by 2 bases, with 3 bases of the junction left unmatched. The germline V gene has CDR1 MRHNA and CDR2 SNTAGT. The CDR3 has 14 amino acids. CDR3 DNA: TGTGCCAGCAAGGGACTAGCGCTCACAGATACGCAGTATTTT. Its translation is CASKGLALTDTQYF.

The rearrangement links TRBV5-4 to TRBJ2-7, with TRBD1 matching 9 bases. Germline V gene sequence: CDR1 SGHNT, CDR2 YYREEE (reference sequence). V shed 5 bases and J 9 bases; nucleotides not matched to a gene: 15. The CDR3 sequence is 15 residues long. CDR3 protein: CASRPPGTGLSTQYF. DNA for the CDR3: TGTGCCAGCAGGCCCCCCGGGACAGGGTTAAGTACGCAGTACTTC. Based on the CDR3 plus reference TRBV5-4 and TRBJ2-7, the full variable domain is ETGVTQSPTHLIKTRGQQVTLRCSSQSGHNTVSWYQQALGQGPQFIFQYYREEENGRGNFPPRFSGLQFPNYSSELNVNALELDDSALYLCASRPPGTGLSTQYFGPGTRLTVT.

The rearrangement uses TRBV19 and TRBJ2-7, with 10 bases lining up with TRBD2. The length of the CDR3 is 13 residues. The ends lost 8 bases at V and 3 bases at J; junction bases unmatched: 4. Germline V gene sequence: CDR1 LNHDA, CDR2 SQIVND (reference sequence). CDR3 sequence reads: CASSWTSGYEQYF. In DNA, the CDR3 is TGTGCCAGTTCCTGGACTAGCGGCTACGAGCAGTACTTC. The whole variable domain, filled in from reference TRBV19 and TRBJ2-7, reads DGGITQSPKYLFRKEGQNVTLSCEQNLNHDAMYWYRQDPGQGLRLIYYSQIVNDFQKGDIAEGYSVSREKKESFPLTVTSAQKNPTAFYLCASSWTSGYEQYFGPGTRLTVT.

V gene TRBV7-8 combines with J gene TRBJ1-1; D is undetermined. The germline V gene encodes CDR1 SGHVS and CDR2 FQNEAQ. CDR3 size: 17 residues. The germline V and J ends were trimmed by 1 base and 1 base, with 16 bases remaining between them. The CDR3 region has the DNA TGTGCCAGCAGCTTAGGAATGACGGCAGGTTGGAACACTGAAGCTTTCTTT. This sequence encodes CASSLGMTAGWNTEAFF.

V gene TRBV12-5 combines with J gene TRBJ2-5, with 10 positions matching TRBD1. The germline V gene has CDR1 LGHNT and CDR2 FRNRAP. This CDR3 spans 15 amino acids. Trimming removed 4 bases from V and 9 bases from J; junction bases left unmatched: 11. CDR3: CASGSTGQGMWSQYF. The CDR3 coding sequence is TGTGCTAGTGGTTCGACGGGACAGGGGATGTGGTCCCAGTACTTC.

CDR3 protein: CASSLGTSGSYEQYF. The CDR3 DNA follows: TGCGCCAGCAGCTTAGGGACTAGCGGTTCCTACGAGCAGTACTTC. This rearrangement joins TRBV5-1 to TRBJ2-7; 11 bases fit TRBD2. Unmatched junction bases numbered 2, after V lost 2 bases and J lost 1 base. CDR3 size: 15 residues. The V gene's germline CDR1 is SGHRS and CDR2 YFSETQ.

The chain carries TRBV10-3 and TRBJ2-7, with 9 bases lining up with TRBD2. V shed 0 bases, J shed 0 bases, and the junction held 3 bases outside the gene matches. CDR3 size: 16 residues. Germline-derived CDR1 and CDR2 are ENHRY and SYGVKD. CDR3 nucleotide sequence: TGTGCCATCAGTGAGTCTCTGACTAGCGGCTCCTACGAGCAGTACTTC. This translates into CAISESLTSGSYEQYF.

The V gene is TRBV11-3, the J gene TRBJ1-1; TRBD1 agrees at 8 bases. The CDR3 loop spans 14 amino acids. With V trimmed by 5 bases and J by 1 base, 3 bases remained unmatched. Germline CDR1 is SGHNT and CDR2 is YENEEA. The CDR3 coding sequence is TGTGCCAGCAGCACAGGGACAGGGAACACTGAAGCTTTCTTT. This sequence encodes CASSTGTGNTEAFF.

This sequence joins TRBV4-2 and TRBJ2-5; 7 nucleotides align to TRBD2. The J segment lost 9 bases and the V segment lost 2 bases, leaving 12 bases of the junction unmatched. Germline V gives CDR1 LGHNA, CDR2 YNFKEQ. The CDR3 runs 15 residues. The CDR3 bases are TGTGCCAGCAGCCAACTCACCGGGGACGGGAGGTCCCAGTACTTC. Its protein is CASSQLTGDGRSQYF.

This clone appeared once. This chain connects TRBV15 to TRBJ1-3, with D possibly matching TRBD1 (6 bases). Germline CDR1 and CDR2: LNHNV and YYDKDF (reference sequence). Trimming removed 0 bases from V and 2 bases from J, with 8 bases in between. The CDR3 is 15 amino acids. The CDR3 loop is CATSRDQGTGNTIYF. The CDR3 DNA sequence: TGTGCCACCAGCAGAGACCAGGGGACTGGAAACACCATATATTTT.

The gene calls are TRBV5-1 and TRBJ2-3; 10 nucleotides agree with TRBD2. The junction had 3 bases not matched to a gene; V was cut back by 2 bases and J by 0 bases. CDR1 SGHRS and CDR2 YFSETQ come from the germline V gene. This CDR3 has 16 amino acids. CDR3 nucleotide sequence: TGCGCCAGCAGCTTATCTAGCGGGAGAAGCACAGATACGCAGTATTTT. Translation: CASSLSSGRSTDTQYF.

The genes are TRBV30 and TRBJ2-7, with TRBD1 identical over 7 bases. J lost 4 bases, V lost 5 bases, and 8 bases had no gene match. This CDR3 is 13 amino acids long. Germline lookup yields CDR1 GTSNPN and CDR2 SVGIG (reference sequence). CDR3 sequence (DNA): TGTGCCTGGGGCCGGGACAGATTTTACGAGCAGTACTTC. Translation: CAWGRDRFYEQYF.

This chain uses TRBV6-5 with TRBJ2-2, with 11 bases aligning to TRBD1. CDR1 and CDR2 from the germline V gene are MNHEY and SVGAGI. V lost 5 bases and J lost 8; bases outside the gene matches: 7. The CDR3 spans 15 residues. The CDR3 nucleotides are TGTGCCAGCAGTCCTGGACAGGGGGCGGCGGGGGAGCTGTTTTTT. This codes for CASSPGQGAAGELFF.

This sequence joins TRBV23-1 and TRBJ1-5, with 9 positions matching TRBD1. TRBV23-1 is filed as an ORF, its function uncertain. The V segment lost 6 bases and the J segment 6 bases; nucleotides outside the gene matches: 9. The CDR3 extends over 15 amino acids. The CDR3 spells CASSGWDREGQPQHF. CDR3 nucleotides: TGCGCCAGCAGCGGGTGGGACAGGGAGGGTCAGCCCCAGCATTTT.

J is TRBJ2-1 and V is TRBV12-1; the D call of TRBD1 is as the table states it, not checked on the DNA. TRBV12-1 constitutes a pseudogene. CDR3 length: 18 amino acids. Here the CDR3 reads CASSLKLPRGHSYNEQFF. The CDR3 DNA sequence: TGTGCCAGCAGCCTCAAACTACCTCGAGGACACTCCTACAATGAGCAGTTCTTC.

The rearrangement uses TRBV7-9 and TRBJ2-5; D may be TRBD1 (5 bases). The CDR3 is made up of 17 amino acids. Germline CDR1 SEHNR, CDR2 FQNEAQ (reference sequence). V lost 4 bases, J lost 1 base, and 19 bases lay in between. CDR3 in amino acids: CASSSLIGAGLQETQYF. The CDR3 region has the DNA TGTGCCAGCAGCTCGCTAATAGGGGCTGGGCTCCAAGAGACCCAGTACTTC.

This clone has just one count. The chain couples TRBV27 to TRBJ1-5, with unresolved D. CDR3 length: 13 residues. Trimming shortened V by 3 bases and J by 4 bases, and 7 bases separated the two germline ends. From germline, CDR1 is MNHEY and CDR2 SMNVEV (reference sequence). The CDR3: CASSFSENQPQHF. CDR3 nucleotide sequence: TGTGCCAGCAGTTTTTCGGAGAATCAGCCCCAGCATTTT.

The chain combines TRBV28 with TRBJ2-7; 8 nucleotides match TRBD1. J was trimmed by 2 bases and V by 3 bases; bases with no gene match: 3. Germline CDR1 is MDHEN and CDR2 is SYDVKM. This CDR3 region has 14 residues. CDR3 in DNA: TGTGCCAGCAGTTTGGACAGGGCAGCCTACGAGCAGTACTTC. This sequence encodes CASSLDRAAYEQYF.

V gene TRBV5-4 combines with J gene TRBJ1-1, with a weak D call TRBD1 (5 bases). CDR3 size: 17 residues. With 0 bases removed from V and 4 bases from J, the gap between germline ends came to 19 bases. Germline V CDR1 and CDR2: SGHNT, YYREEE (reference sequence). CDR3 nucleotide sequence: TGTGCCAGCAGCTTGGGGGATTTCGTGGCAGGGATCACTGAAGCTTTCTTT. This gives the protein CASSLGDFVAGITEAFF.

This clone was found once. The V gene is TRBV9, the J gene TRBJ2-2; D unresolved. Germline V lookup: CDR1 SGDLS, CDR2 YYNGEE. This CDR3 comprises 12 residues. Trimming took off 3 bases at V and 5 bases at J, with 5 bases between the two ends. CDR3 amino acids: CASSALTGELFF. DNA of the CDR3: TGTGCCAGCAGCGCCTTAACCGGGGAGCTGTTTTTT.

The CDR3 here is CASSLSAGPTGELFF. DNA for the CDR3: TGTGCCAGCAGCTTATCAGCGGGCCCCACCGGGGAGCTGTTTTTT. This chain joins TRBV7-8 and TRBJ2-2; TRBD2 is a possible D gene (6 bases). Trimming removed 2 bases from V and 4 bases from J, with 11 bases in between. The CDR3 has 15 residues. CDR1 and CDR2 from the germline V gene are SGHVS and FQNEAQ.

The chain is built from TRBV6-1 and TRBJ2-7; tentative D call: TRBD1 (6 bases). The CDR3 extends over 16 amino acids. CDR1 and CDR2 (germline): MNHNS, SASEGT. V was pared by 3 bases and J by 0 bases, with 15 bases between. CDR3 coding DNA: TGTGCCAGCAGTGACGCCGGGACACCTAACTCCTACGAGCAGTACTTC. Translation: CASSDAGTPNSYEQYF.

The chain combines TRBV14 with TRBJ1-1; unclear D gene. The germline V and J ends were trimmed by 0 bases and 4 bases, with 6 bases remaining between them. Germline CDR1 and CDR2: SGHDN and FVKESK. The CDR3 is made up of 13 amino acids. This chain's CDR3 is CASSQDPGTEAFF. The CDR3 DNA reads as TGTGCCAGCAGCCAAGATCCAGGCACTGAAGCTTTCTTT. The whole variable domain, remainder taken from reference TRBV14 and TRBJ1-1, is EAGVTQFPSHSVIEKGQTVTLRCDPISGHDNLYWYRRVMGKEIKFLLHFVKESKQDESGMPNNRFLAERTGGTYSTLKVQPAELEDSGVYFCASSQDPGTEAFFGQGTRLTVV.

This clone was observed a single time. The chain carries TRBV30 and TRBJ1-1; D not certain. Germline V lookup: CDR1 GTSNPN, CDR2 SVGIG (reference sequence). This CDR3 is built from 13 residues. V gave up 4 bases and J gave up 8 bases, with 17 bases separating them. The CDR3: CAWTPRRQFEAFF. The CDR3 DNA reads as TGTGCCTGGACCCCACGGAGGCAGTTCGAAGCTTTCTTT.

V usage is TRBV28 and J usage is TRBJ2-7; 7 nucleotides match TRBD1. The CDR3 consists of 15 residues. Germline loops: CDR1 MDHEN, CDR2 SYDVKM. V lost 5 bases and J lost 3; bases outside the gene matches: 10. The DNA of the CDR3 is TGTGCCAGCAGTCTCCGTGGGACAGCCCTCTACGAGCAGTACTTC. This codes for CASSLRGTALYEQYF.